The clone carrying this T cell receptor (beta chain) has only one observation. Its antigen is unidentified. This sample was taken from a study of T cell responses to AZD1222 COVID-19 vaccine. Study results and limitations: Within unmutated variant regions lay the reported targets of nearly half of spike-specific TCRs.

The CDR3 extends over 13 amino acids. Per germline, CDR1 GTSNPN and CDR2 SVGIG (reference sequence). V was clipped by 3 bases and J by 4 bases; unmatched bases: 2. TCRdb keeps only in-frame clones here, not all; method: immunoSEQ multiplex PCR. The repertoire holds 90,000 to 120,000 clones, with around 91% as singletons. This TCR was sampled from an adult in good health. This sample comprised peripheral blood, obtained on day 0 of AZD1222 vaccination. This chain uses TRBV30 with TRBJ1-2, with 10 bases that match TRBD1. CDR3 DNA sequence: TGTGCCTGGAGGAGGACAGGGGGCTATGGCTACACCTTC. Its protein product is CAWRRTGGYGYTF.